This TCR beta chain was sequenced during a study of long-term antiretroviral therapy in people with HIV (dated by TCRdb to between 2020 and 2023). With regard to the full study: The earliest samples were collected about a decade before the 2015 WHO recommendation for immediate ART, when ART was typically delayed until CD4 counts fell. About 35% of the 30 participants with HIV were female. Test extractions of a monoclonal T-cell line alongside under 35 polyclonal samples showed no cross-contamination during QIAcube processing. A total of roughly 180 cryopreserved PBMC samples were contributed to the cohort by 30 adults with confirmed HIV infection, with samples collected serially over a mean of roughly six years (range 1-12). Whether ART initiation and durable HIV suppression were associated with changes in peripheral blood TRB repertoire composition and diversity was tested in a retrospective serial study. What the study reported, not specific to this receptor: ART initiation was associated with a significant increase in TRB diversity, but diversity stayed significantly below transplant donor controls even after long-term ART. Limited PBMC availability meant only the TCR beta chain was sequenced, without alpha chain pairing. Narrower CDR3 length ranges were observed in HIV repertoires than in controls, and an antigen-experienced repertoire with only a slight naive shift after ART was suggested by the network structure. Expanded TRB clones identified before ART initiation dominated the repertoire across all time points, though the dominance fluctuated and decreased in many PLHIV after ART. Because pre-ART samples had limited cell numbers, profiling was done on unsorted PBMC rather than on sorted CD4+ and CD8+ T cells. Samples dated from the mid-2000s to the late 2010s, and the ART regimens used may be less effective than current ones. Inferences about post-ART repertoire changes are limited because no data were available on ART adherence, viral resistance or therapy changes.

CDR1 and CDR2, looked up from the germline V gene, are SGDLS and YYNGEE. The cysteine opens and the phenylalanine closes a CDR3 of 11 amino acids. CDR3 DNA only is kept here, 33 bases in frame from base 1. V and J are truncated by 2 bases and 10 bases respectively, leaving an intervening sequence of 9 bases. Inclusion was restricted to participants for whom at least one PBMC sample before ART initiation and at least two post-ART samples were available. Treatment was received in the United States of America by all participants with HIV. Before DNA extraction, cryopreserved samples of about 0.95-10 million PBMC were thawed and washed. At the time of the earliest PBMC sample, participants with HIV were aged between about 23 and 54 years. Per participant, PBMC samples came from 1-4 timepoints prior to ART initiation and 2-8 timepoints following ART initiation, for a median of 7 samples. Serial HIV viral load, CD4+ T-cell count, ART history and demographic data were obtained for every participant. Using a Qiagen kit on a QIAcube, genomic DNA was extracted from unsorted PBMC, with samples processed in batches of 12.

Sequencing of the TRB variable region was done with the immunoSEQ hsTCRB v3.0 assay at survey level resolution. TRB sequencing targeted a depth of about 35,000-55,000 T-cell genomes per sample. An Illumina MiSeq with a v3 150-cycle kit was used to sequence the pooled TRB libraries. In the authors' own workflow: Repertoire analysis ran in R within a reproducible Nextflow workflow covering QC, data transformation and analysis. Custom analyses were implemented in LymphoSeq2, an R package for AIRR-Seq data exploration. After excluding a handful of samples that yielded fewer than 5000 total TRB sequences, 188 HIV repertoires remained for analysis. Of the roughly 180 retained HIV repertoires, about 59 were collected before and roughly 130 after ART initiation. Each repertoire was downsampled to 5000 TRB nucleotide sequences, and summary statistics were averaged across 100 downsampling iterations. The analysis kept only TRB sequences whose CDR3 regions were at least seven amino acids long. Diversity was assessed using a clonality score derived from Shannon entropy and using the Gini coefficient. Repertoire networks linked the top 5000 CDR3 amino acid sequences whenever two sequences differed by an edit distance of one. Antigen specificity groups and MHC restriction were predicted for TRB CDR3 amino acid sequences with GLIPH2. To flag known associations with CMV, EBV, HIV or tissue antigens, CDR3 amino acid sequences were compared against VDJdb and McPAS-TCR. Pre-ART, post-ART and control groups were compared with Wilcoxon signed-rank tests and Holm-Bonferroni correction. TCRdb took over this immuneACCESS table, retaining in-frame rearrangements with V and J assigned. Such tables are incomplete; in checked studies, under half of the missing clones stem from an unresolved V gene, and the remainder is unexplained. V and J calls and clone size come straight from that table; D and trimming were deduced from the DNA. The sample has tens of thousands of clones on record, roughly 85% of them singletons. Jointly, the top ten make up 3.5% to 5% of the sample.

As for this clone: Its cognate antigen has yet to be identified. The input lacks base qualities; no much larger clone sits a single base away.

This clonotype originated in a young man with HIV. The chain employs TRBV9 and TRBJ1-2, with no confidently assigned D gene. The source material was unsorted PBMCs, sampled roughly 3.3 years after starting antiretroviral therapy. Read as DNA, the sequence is TGTGCCAGCAGCGTTTTGGGGAACTACACCTTC. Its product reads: CASSVLGNYTF.